This T cell receptor (beta chain) was captured by sequencing in a study of cytomegalovirus exposure and HLA in healthy donors. Remarks on this clone: Its antigen is still unknown.

60 Vbeta and 13 Jbeta primers were used in PCR. Repertoires were generated with immunoSEQ multiplex PCR, while TCRdb's copy carries only in-frame clones and drops some. The profile shows over 150,000 clones, around four fifths of them singletons. Study outcomes and limitations: An analysis was carried out later, and it reportedly showed fewer N-insertions in an Asian-associated ancestry cluster than the roughly 670-donor mean. The likely origin of a cluster of highly shared sequence variants was a sequencing artifact. Highest at DRB1 and lowest at HLA-C, TCR association rates differed among HLA loci in a later analysis.

Unmatched junction bases numbered 6, after V lost 5 bases and J lost 2 bases. The CDR3 consists of 15 residues. Looked up from germline, CDR1 is KGHSH and CDR2 is LQKENI. The chain joins TRBV18 to TRBJ1-3, with TRBD1 matching 7 bases. The TCR originated in a male donor in good health and CMV-seropositive. The sequencing sample was made of PBMCs. For the CDR3, the DNA is TGTGCCAGCTCAATACAGGGGCCTCCTGGAAACACCATATATTTT. Translating gives CASSIQGPPGNTIYF.